This TCR beta chain comes out of a study of human T cells and chemical hapten exposure. This CDR3 has 13 residues. Trimming removed 2 bases from V and 4 bases from J, with 8 bases in between. Germline V lookup: CDR1 GTSNPN, CDR2 SVGIG (reference sequence). The study's library attached unique molecular identifiers to single cDNA molecules. TCRdb re-called the RACE reads through MiXCR, storing one row per CDR3 protein. Of about 120,000 distinct CDR3 sequences in the sample, approximately 13% were seen once. Time point: pre-sensitization, week 0. The sample's treatment: therapeutic diphenylcyclopropenone sensitization with weekly scalp DPC. In every case, blood was obtained before the patch test was applied. This clonotype was found many times.

The chain has TRBV30 and TRBJ2-2; D is undetermined. The source material was whole blood, sampled in connection with sensitization to the hapten diphenylcyclopropenone (DPC). The origin of this receptor is a woman aged 18-30 years with alopecia areata. Some clones in this sample may be carry-over from other donors' samples. The CDR3 sequence: CAWSQLGTGELFF. The CDR3 DNA reads as TGTGCCTGGAGTCAGTTAGGCACCGGGGAGCTGTTTTTT. The whole variable domain, filled in from reference TRBV30 and TRBJ2-2, reads SQTIHQWPATLVQPVGSPLSLECTVEGTSNPNLYWYRQAAGRGLQLLFYSVGIGQISSEVPQNLSASRPQDRQFILSSKKLLLSDSGFYLCAWSQLGTGELFFGEGSRLTVL.